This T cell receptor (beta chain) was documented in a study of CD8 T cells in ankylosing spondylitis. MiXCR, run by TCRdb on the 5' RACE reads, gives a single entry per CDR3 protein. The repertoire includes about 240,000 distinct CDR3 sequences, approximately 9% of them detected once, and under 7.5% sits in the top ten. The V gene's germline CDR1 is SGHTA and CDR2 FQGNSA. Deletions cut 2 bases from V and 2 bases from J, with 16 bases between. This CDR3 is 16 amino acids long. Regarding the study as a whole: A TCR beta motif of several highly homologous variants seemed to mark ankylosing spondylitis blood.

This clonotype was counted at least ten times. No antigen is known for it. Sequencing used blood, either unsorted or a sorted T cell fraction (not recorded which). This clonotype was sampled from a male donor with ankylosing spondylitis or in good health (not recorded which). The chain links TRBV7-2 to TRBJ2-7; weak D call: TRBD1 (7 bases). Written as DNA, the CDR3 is TGTGCCAGCAGCTTATCAGGGGGTAGCGGCCCCTACGAGCAGTACTTC. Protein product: CASSLSGGSGPYEQYF.